A single T cell receptor (beta chain) is shown here with its context. The antigen remains undetermined. This sample was taken from a study of CXCR3-negative and CXCR3-positive naive CD8 T cells. All CD8+ T cell subsets were sorted in triplicate at 300,000 cells each. Each TRB cDNA library was prepared by 5' RACE (with UMI labels). TCRdb reworked the 5' RACE reads into one entry per CDR3 protein, no DNA. Here the sample table reports roughly 130,000 distinct CDR3 sequences. Whole-study results and caveats: Unlike memory cells, which differed, naive CXCR3-negative and CXCR3-positive cells had similar TRBV-TRBJ usage. Once cells were cryopreserved, CXCR3 expression went down partly, and most assays used fresh PBMCs. TRB CDR3 properties served as the basis for inferring TCR strength, and surface CD5 was comparable between naive subsets. CXCR3-positive naive cells carried more hydrophobic TRB CDR3s than CXCR3-negative naive cells did.

Germline V gene sequence: CDR1 ENHRY, CDR2 SYGVKD. The CDR3 is 13 amino acids. The V call is TRBV10-3, the J call TRBJ2-7. The sample consisted of naive CXCR3+ CD8+ T cells from blood. This sample's subset: CD45RO-CCR7+CD27+CD95- naive CD8+ T cells expressing CXCR3 (TNR3+). The sequence came from a human donor in good health. Some clones in this sample may be carry-over from other donors' samples. CDR3 residues: CAISELDSYEQYF.